Presented here are 29 T cell receptor beta chains from one specimen sequenced in a study of shared clonotypes between healthy human individuals. Clones were sequenced by immunoSEQ multiplex PCR, and TCRdb holds only the in-frame ones, with some missing. The profile shows over 2 million clones, 85% to 95% of them singletons. The sequencing sample was made of naive CD4+ T cells from PBMCs. Subset noted: CD45RA+ positively selected. The receptors shown here come from a man aged 18-30 years in good health. Some clones in this sample may be carry-over from other donors' samples.

The chain couples TRBV7-3 to TRBJ2-7; TRBD2 aligns across 9 bases. The length of the CDR3 is 19 residues. Germline V gives CDR1 SGHTA, CDR2 FQGTGA. The J segment lost 1 base and the V segment lost 2 bases, leaving 15 bases of the junction unmatched. The CDR3 DNA reads TGTGCCAGCAGCTTACGAGTTGGAGCTAGCGGGACAACTTCCTACGAGCAGTACTTC. Its protein product is CASSLRVGASGTTSYEQYF. Complete variable domain (other parts from reference TRBV7-3 and TRBJ2-7): GAGVSQTPSNKVTEKGKYVELRCDPISGHTALYWYRQSLGQGPEFLIYFQGTGAADDSGLPNDRFFAVRPEGSVSTLKIQRTERGDSAVYLCASSLRVGASGTTSYEQYFGPGTRLTVT.

This clone was found once. The V call is TRBV5-6, the J call TRBJ1-2; possible D gene TRBD1, 6 bases. Germline-derived CDR1 and CDR2 are SGHDT and YYEEEE. This CDR3 region has 16 residues. Between the trimmed V and J ends, which lost 8 bases and 2 bases, there was a span of 22 bases. In DNA form, the CDR3 reads TGTGCCAGAAATTACCGGATTCAGGGGTTGAACTATGGCTACACCTTC. Translation gives CARNYRIQGLNYGYTF.

As to this clone: Other DNA sequences in the same sample also yield this CDR3. The chain joins TRBV28 to TRBJ2-2; D remains ambiguous. This CDR3 is 12 amino acids long. V lost 5 bases to trimming and J lost 5 bases, with 6 bases between them. Germline CDR1 MDHEN, CDR2 SYDVKM. The CDR3 sequence is CASSRLTGELFF. CDR3 bases: TGTGCCAGCAGTAGGCTGACCGGGGAGCTGTTTTTT.

Concerning this clone itself: The sample holds other DNA sequences that translate to the same CDR3. The chain recombines TRBV10-3 with TRBJ2-7; D is unclear. Germline lookup yields CDR1 ENHRY and CDR2 SYGVKD. V was pared by 2 bases and J by 4 bases, with 6 bases between. The CDR3 extends over 12 amino acids. The DNA of the CDR3 is TGTGCCATCAGTGAGAGCAGGTACGAGCAGTACTTC. Amino acid sequence: CAISESRYEQYF.

The rearrangement joins TRBV7-2 to TRBJ1-2, with 11 bases matching TRBD1. The germline CDR1 and CDR2 sequences are SGHTA and FQGNSA. The CDR3 has 17 amino acids. J was trimmed by 4 bases and V by 5 bases; bases with no gene match: 12. This chain's CDR3 is CASSPRTGGVSVYGYTF. The CDR3 bases are TGTGCCAGCAGCCCACGGACAGGGGGCGTGAGTGTCTATGGCTACACCTTC.

Regarding this clone: The sample holds other DNA sequences that translate to the same CDR3. The rearrangement links TRBV20-1 to TRBJ2-7; D tentatively reads TRBD1 or TRBD2 (6 bases each). V gave up 6 bases and J gave up 6 bases, with 12 bases separating them. CDR3 length: 11 residues. CDR1 is DFQATT, CDR2 SNEGSKA, per germline (reference sequence). CDR3 amino acids: CSASGAGEQYF. Written as DNA, the CDR3 is TGCAGTGCCTCGGGGGCAGGCGAGCAGTACTTC.

The V gene is TRBV19, the J gene TRBJ2-7; a weak D match, TRBD2 (5 bases). The CDR3 runs to 11 residues. Looked up from germline, CDR1 is LNHDA and CDR2 is SQIVND (reference sequence). V was clipped by 10 bases and J by 3 bases, with 10 bases between them. The CDR3 bases are TGTGCCACCCAGAGCGGCTACGAGCAGTACTTC. Translation: CATQSGYEQYF.

The gene calls are TRBV4-2 and TRBJ2-1; a weak D match, TRBD2 (6 bases). The CDR3 is made up of 16 amino acids. Deletions cut 6 bases from V and 3 bases from J, with 18 bases between. The germline V gene encodes CDR1 LGHNA and CDR2 YNFKEQ. CDR3 residues: CASRQTPGTVYNEQFF. In DNA form, the CDR3 reads TGTGCCAGCAGACAAACGCCCGGGACTGTCTACAATGAGCAGTTCTTC.

The chain is built from TRBV4-3 and TRBJ2-1; TRBD1 might be the D (6 bases). The CDR3 is made up of 13 amino acids. V dropped 6 bases and J dropped 11 bases, with 17 bases sitting between them. Germline CDR1 is LGHNA and CDR2 is YSLEER. The chain's CDR3 is CASSQRGYQKQFF. The CDR3 DNA reads TGCGCCAGCAGTCAAAGGGGGTACCAAAAGCAGTTCTTC.

V usage is TRBV28 and J usage is TRBJ2-7, with unresolved D. Germline values: CDR1 MDHEN, CDR2 SYDVKM. The CDR3 is made up of 13 amino acids. Trimming shortened V by 2 bases and J by 5 bases, and 10 bases separated the two germline ends. CDR3 nucleotide sequence: TGTGCCAGCAGTTTAGGGATCTGGGACGAGCAGTACTTC. This codes for CASSLGIWDEQYF.

The rearrangement uses TRBV27 and TRBJ2-7; 11 bases match TRBD2. Trimming removed 6 bases from V and 4 bases from J; junction bases left unmatched: 20. This CDR3 has 19 amino acids. Germline assignment: CDR1 MNHEY and CDR2 SMNVEV (reference sequence). CDR3 nucleotides: TGTGCCAGCAGGCCCGATCTCGGGACTAGCGGAAATCCCGGTTACGAGCAGTACTTC. The encoded protein is CASRPDLGTSGNPGYEQYF.

The chain links TRBV7-9 to TRBJ2-2; no reliable D call. The germline CDR1 and CDR2 sequences are SEHNR and FQNEAQ (reference sequence). The CDR3 is made up of 17 amino acids. Trimming removed 2 bases from V and 1 base from J, with 14 bases in between. CDR3 protein: CASSLKFYIGNTGELFF. In DNA form, the CDR3 reads TGTGCCAGCAGCTTAAAGTTCTATATCGGGAACACCGGGGAGCTGTTTTTT.

This chain connects TRBV19 to TRBJ1-2; TRBD1 agrees at 10 bases. The CDR3 spans 16 residues. The germline gives CDR1 LNHDA, CDR2 SQIVND (reference sequence). V was pared by 5 bases and J by 3 bases, with 9 bases of the junction left unmatched. CDR3 nucleotide sequence: TGTGCCAGTAGTGCTTACCTCGGGACAGGGGACTATGGCTACACCTTC. This encodes CASSAYLGTGDYGYTF.

This clone was detected only once. This rearrangement joins TRBV7-9 to TRBJ1-4, with TRBD1 matching 8 bases. Germline V gives CDR1 SEHNR, CDR2 FQNEAQ (reference sequence). Losses at the gene ends were 5 bases for V and 10 bases for J; bases not matched to a gene: 6. There are 13 residues in the CDR3. The CDR3 coding sequence is TGTGCCAGCAGCCCCCAGGACAGGGCAAAACTGTTTTTT. The encoded protein is CASSPQDRAKLFF. Full variable domain (remainder filled in from reference TRBV7-9 and TRBJ1-4): DTGVSQNPRHKITKRGQNVTFRCDPISEHNRLYWYRQTLGQGPEFLTYFQNEAQLEKSRLLSDRFSAERPKGSFSTLEIQRTEQGDSAMYLCASSPQDRAKLFFGSGTQLSVL.

The V gene is TRBV5-4, the J gene TRBJ2-5; D ambiguous. The CDR3 covers 13 residues. Germline CDR1 is SGHNT and CDR2 is YYREEE (reference sequence). The ends were cut back, 1 base at V and 1 base at J, with 5 bases in the middle. The CDR3 nucleotides are TGTGCCAGCAGCTTGCACGTCCAAGAGACCCAGTACTTC. It codes for CASSLHVQETQYF.

The chain combines TRBV9 with TRBJ2-2, with D perhaps matching TRBD2 (6 bases). Germline assignment: CDR1 SGDLS and CDR2 YYNGEE. Trimming took off 0 bases at V and 4 bases at J, with 10 bases between the two ends. The CDR3 has 15 amino acids. The CDR3 DNA reads as TGTGCCAGCAGCGTAGGGGGGGAGAGCACCGGGGAGCTGTTTTTT. Translating it yields CASSVGGESTGELFF.

V is TRBV2 and J is TRBJ2-5; 12 nucleotides agree with TRBD2. Losses at the gene ends were 6 bases for V and 3 bases for J; bases not matched to a gene: 8. Germline V gives CDR1 SNHLY, CDR2 FYNNEI. The CDR3 has 16 amino acids. The CDR3 bases are TGTGCCAGCAGCGGGCTAGCGGGAGGGAAGAAAGAGACCCAGTACTTC. This encodes CASSGLAGGKKETQYF.

This clone has just one count. The DNA of the CDR3 is TGCGCCAGCAGCTTGGAGGGACAGGGTTCTCCCCTCCACTTT. Translating gives CASSLEGQGSPLHF. The V gene is TRBV5-1, the J gene TRBJ1-6, with 9 positions matching TRBD1. Germline CDR1 reads SGHRS; CDR2 reads YFSETQ. The CDR3 has 14 residues. With V trimmed by 0 bases and J by 13 bases, 5 bases remained unmatched.

This sequence joins TRBV18 and TRBJ2-7; D gene ambiguous. The CDR3 has 16 amino acids. The ends were cut back, 3 bases at V and 1 base at J, with 16 bases in the middle. CDR1 and CDR2 from the germline V gene are KGHSH and LQKENI. Here the CDR3 DNA reads TGTGCCAGCTCACCGGGCTTGGGCCTAGGGTCCTACGAGCAGTACTTC. This encodes CASSPGLGLGSYEQYF. The full variable domain, its missing parts supplied by reference TRBV18 and TRBJ2-7, is NAGVMQNPRHLVRRRGQEARLRCSPMKGHSHVYWYRQLPEEGLKFMVYLQKENIIDESGMPKERFSAEFPKEGPSILRIQQVVRGDSAAYFCASSPGLGLGSYEQYFGPGTRLTVT.

The chain is built from TRBV10-3 and TRBJ2-2, with D possibly called TRBD1 or TRBD2 (6 bases each). This CDR3 spans 15 amino acids. Germline V gene sequence: CDR1 ENHRY, CDR2 SYGVKD. Trimming removed 2 bases at V and 4 bases at J, with 11 bases between. CDR3 DNA: TGTGCCATCAGTGAGGGAGGGGGTAGCACCGGGGAGCTGTTTTTT. It codes for CAISEGGGSTGELFF.

The genes are TRBV7-9 and TRBJ1-1, with no clear D. Germline lookup yields CDR1 SEHNR and CDR2 FQNEAQ (reference sequence). V was trimmed by 5 bases and J by 11 bases, leaving 15 bases between them. This CDR3 has 12 amino acids. CDR3 bases: TGTGCCAGCAGCCTCAAGGAGATCAGGGCTTTCTTT. This translates into CASSLKEIRAFF.

V gene TRBV6-5 combines with J gene TRBJ2-7; D is unclear. Germline assignment: CDR1 MNHEY and CDR2 SVGAGI. Deletions cut 0 bases from V and 0 bases from J, with 9 bases between. The CDR3 sequence is 15 residues long. CDR3 coding DNA: TGTGCCAGCAGTTACTCGAGCACTTACTCCTACGAGCAGTACTTC. This sequence encodes CASSYSSTYSYEQYF.

CDR3 residues: CASSLGRGGRIWQFF. The CDR3 DNA reads as TGTGCCAGCAGTTTAGGCCGCGGCGGGAGAATCTGGCAGTTCTTC. The rearrangement joins TRBV28 to TRBJ2-1, with 7 bases fitting TRBD2. Germline CDR1 reads MDHEN; CDR2 reads SYDVKM. V lost 2 bases to trimming and J lost 12 bases; unmatched junction nucleotides: 13. This CDR3 has 15 amino acids.

The chain employs TRBV18 and TRBJ1-1; D not certain. The CDR3 contains 13 residues. Between the trimmed V and J ends, which lost 4 bases and 3 bases, there was a span of 9 bases. The germline gives CDR1 KGHSH, CDR2 LQKENI. CDR3 DNA sequence: TGTGCCAGCTCACTTGCTGACGACACTGAAGCTTTCTTT. Its protein product is CASSLADDTEAFF.

This clone was seen only once. This chain uses TRBV19 with TRBJ2-7; 9 bases agree with TRBD1. Looked up from germline, CDR1 is LNHDA and CDR2 is SQIVND (reference sequence). The CDR3 consists of 15 residues. V gave up 7 bases and J gave up 5 bases; unmatched junction bases: 12. The CDR3 sequence: CASNNPGTGSHEQYF. The CDR3 region has the DNA TGTGCCAGTAACAACCCCGGGACAGGGTCCCACGAGCAGTACTTC.

The V and J genes are TRBV11-3 and TRBJ2-7; 7 bases match TRBD2. Unmatched junction bases numbered 6, after V lost 4 bases and J lost 0 bases. Germline loops: CDR1 SGHNT, CDR2 YENEEA. The CDR3 covers 15 residues. This CDR3 reads CASSSEAGSSYEQYF. CDR3 DNA sequence: TGTGCCAGCAGCTCGGAAGCGGGGAGCTCCTACGAGCAGTACTTC.

The chain uses TRBV15 and TRBJ2-5; 9 bases are shared with TRBD1. Germline V gene data show CDR1 as LNHNV and CDR2 as YYDKDF (reference sequence). With 4 bases clipped from V and 6 bases from J, the junction kept 9 bases outside the gene matches. The CDR3 is 15 residues long. The DNA for the CDR3 is TGTGCCACCAGCACGAGGGACAGGGACAAAAAGACCCAGTACTTC. Amino acids: CATSTRDRDKKTQYF.

This clone was found once. This chain joins TRBV6-6 and TRBJ1-3; D is perhaps TRBD1 (5 bases). Per germline, CDR1 MNHNY and CDR2 SVGAGI (reference sequence). The germline V and J ends were trimmed by 6 bases and 9 bases, with 18 bases remaining between them. The CDR3 has 14 amino acids. CDR3 nucleotide sequence: TGTGCCAGCAGCTCCTGGGAGGGGCAGGGCACCATATATTTT. Encoded protein: CASSSWEGQGTIYF.

The chain joins TRBV28 to TRBJ1-6; D unclear. The CDR3 length is 15 residues. Germline V gene data show CDR1 as MDHEN and CDR2 as SYDVKM. Trimming removed 7 bases at V and 6 bases at J, with 16 bases between. CDR3 sequence reads: CASNSPTTGNSPLHF. As DNA, the CDR3 is TGTGCCAGCAACTCACCCACAACGGGTAATTCACCCCTCCACTTT.